The 25 T cell receptor beta chains below come from one sample, sequenced in a study of spatial heterogeneity in lung cancer. TCRdb re-called the 5' RACE reads through MiXCR, storing one row per CDR3 protein. Among some 120,000 distinct CDR3 sequences, 10% to 15% were seen once, and the ten largest hold approximately 15%. The time point denotes: blood at routine non-recurrence follow-up after resection. Unsorted whole RNA of tumor, nontumor lung or frozen PBMC was sequenced. Material: PBMCs, obtained at follow-up. The receptors shown here come from a male donor with early-stage non-small cell lung cancer.

This clonotype was detected a few times. The chain is built from TRBV7-8 and TRBJ2-3; 7 nucleotides line up with TRBD2. This CDR3 has 14 residues. V lost 5 bases to trimming and J lost 3 bases; unmatched junction nucleotides: 5. CDR1 SGHVS and CDR2 FQNEAQ come from the germline V gene. In nucleotides, the CDR3 is TGTGCCAGCAGCCATAGCGGGTGGACAGATACGCAGTATTTT. Translating it yields CASSHSGWTDTQYF. Full variable domain (missing parts from reference TRBV7-8 and TRBJ2-3): GAGVSQSPRYKVAKRGQDVALRCDPISGHVSLFWYQQALGQGPEFLTYFQNEAQLDKSGLPSDRFFAERPEGSVSTLKIQRTQQEDSAVYLCASSHSGWTDTQYFGPGTRLTVL.

This clonotype has ten or more counts. The gene calls are TRBV10-1 and TRBJ2-1; 10 bases agree with TRBD2. Germline V gene data show CDR1 as WNHNN and CDR2 as SYGVQD (reference sequence). This CDR3 region has 14 residues. The junction had 8 bases not matched to a gene; V was cut back by 6 bases and J by 9 bases. CDR3 sequence reads: CASSLSGGASEQFF. CDR3 coding DNA: TGCGCCAGCAGCCTAAGCGGGGGGGCTAGTGAGCAGTTCTTC.

This clonotype was picked up a small number of times. The J gene is TRBJ2-1, the V gene TRBV24-1, with a possible D match to TRBD2 (5 bases). Trimming left V 0 bases short and J 5 bases short, with 16 bases between. In germline, CDR1 is KGHDR, CDR2 SFDVKD. CDR3 length: 17 residues. The DNA for the CDR3 is TGTGCCACCAGTGATTTGCAAGTACTAGTCGCGGACAATGAGCAGTTCTTC. This codes for CATSDLQVLVADNEQFF.

The chain carries TRBV28 and TRBJ2-2; TRBD1 matches at 9 bases. V was clipped by 6 bases and J by 2 bases; unmatched bases: 7. Germline loops: CDR1 MDHEN, CDR2 SYDVKM. The CDR3 runs 16 residues. The DNA of the CDR3 is TGTGCCAGCAGCGTACAGGGGGCGCGAAACACCGGGGAGCTGTTTTTT. Translation gives CASSVQGARNTGELFF.

The chain uses TRBV7-9 and TRBJ1-1; the match to TRBD1 covers 7 bases. Germline loops: CDR1 SEHNR, CDR2 FQNEAQ (reference sequence). V was clipped by 4 bases and J by 4 bases; unmatched bases: 6. The CDR3 consists of 14 residues. CDR3: CASSYGDRVTEAFF. CDR3 nucleotides: TGTGCCAGCAGCTACGGGGACAGAGTCACTGAAGCTTTCTTT.

This rearrangement joins TRBV6-6 to TRBJ2-7; 9 bases are a match to TRBD2. With V trimmed by 5 bases and J by 6 bases, 8 bases remained unmatched. The CDR3 consists of 14 residues. Germline values: CDR1 MNHNY, CDR2 SVGAGI (reference sequence). The DNA of the CDR3 is TGTGCCAGCAGTACGGGCGGGGGGGCTGCCGAGCAGTACTTC. Protein sequence: CASSTGGGAAEQYF.

At least ten counts were recorded for this clonotype. This chain uses TRBV2 with TRBJ2-1; a weak D match, TRBD1 (5 bases). The germline V gene has CDR1 SNHLY and CDR2 FYNNEI. CDR3 length: 15 residues. Between the trimmed V and J ends, which lost 0 bases and 6 bases, there was a span of 12 bases. The CDR3 DNA sequence: TGTGCCAGCAGTGAAGCGCTTGGCAGGGCCAATGAGCAGTTCTTC. It codes for CASSEALGRANEQFF. The full variable domain, its missing parts supplied by reference TRBV2 and TRBJ2-1, is EPEVTQTPSHQVTQMGQEVILRCVPISNHLYFYWYRQILGQKVEFLVSFYNNEISEKSEIFDDQFSVERPDGSNFTLKIRSTKLEDSAMYFCASSEALGRANEQFFGPGTRLTVL.

V gene TRBV19 combines with J gene TRBJ2-3; 7 bases are shared with TRBD1. Germline loops: CDR1 LNHDA, CDR2 SQIVND (reference sequence). This CDR3 region has 16 residues. V lost 2 bases and J lost 2; bases outside the gene matches: 7. Written as DNA, the CDR3 is TGTGCCAGTAGTATACCGATGACAGGGAACACAGATACGCAGTATTTT. It yields the protein CASSIPMTGNTDTQYF.

The sample holds a few counts of this clonotype. V gene TRBV7-2 combines with J gene TRBJ1-2; no clear D gene. The V gene's germline CDR1 is SGHTA and CDR2 FQGNSA. The CDR3 runs to 14 residues. The V end was cut by 1 base, the J end by 2 bases, with 8 bases between. CDR3: CASSLVASNYGYTF. Here the CDR3 DNA reads TGTGCCAGCAGCTTAGTGGCAAGCAACTATGGCTACACCTTC.

This clonotype came up a few times. The chain couples TRBV5-1 to TRBJ1-2; D remains unclear. V was pared by 4 bases and J by 4 bases, with 14 bases between. Germline V gives CDR1 SGHRS, CDR2 YFSETQ. CDR3 length equals 14 residues. CDR3 nucleotides: TGCGCCAGCAGCCAAATACTGAGATCCTATGGCTACACCTTC. It yields the protein CASSQILRSYGYTF.

The chain joins TRBV7-2 to TRBJ2-7; tentatively, D is TRBD1 (5 bases). Germline CDR1 SGHTA, CDR2 FQGNSA. CDR3 length: 13 residues. Trimming took off 1 base at V and 2 bases at J, with 6 bases between the two ends. The CDR3: CASSLVGPYEQYF. The CDR3 coding sequence is TGTGCCAGCAGCTTAGTGGGGCCCTACGAGCAGTACTTC.

This clonotype has more than one count but fewer than ten. V gene TRBV20-1 combines with J gene TRBJ2-1, with D unresolved. V dropped 6 bases and J dropped 9 bases, with 15 bases sitting between them. This CDR3 has 12 residues. CDR1 and CDR2 from the germline V gene are DFQATT and SNEGSKA (reference sequence). In nucleotides, the CDR3 is TGCAGTGCCCCCTTCATTGGGTCTGAGCAGTTCTTC. Its translation: CSAPFIGSEQFF.

In this sample, this clonotype turned up a few times. The chain carries TRBV9 and TRBJ1-6; D is unresolved. CDR1 and CDR2 (germline): SGDLS, YYNGEE. The CDR3 is 13 amino acids. Trimming shortened V by 2 bases and J by 6 bases, and 6 bases separated the two germline ends. The CDR3 sequence is CASSVDGNSPLHF. The CDR3 nucleotides are TGTGCCAGCAGCGTGGACGGTAATTCACCCCTCCACTTT.

This clonotype was picked up many times. The J gene is TRBJ2-7, the V gene TRBV10-3; TRBD2 is a possible D gene (6 bases). The germline V and J ends were trimmed by 4 bases and 2 bases, with 9 bases remaining between them. CDR1 and CDR2 from the germline V gene are ENHRY and SYGVKD. The length of the CDR3 is 13 residues. The CDR3 reads CAISAGLTYEQYF. DNA of the CDR3: TGTGCCATCAGTGCGGGACTGACCTACGAGCAGTACTTC.

This clonotype has a count of ten or more. The chain is built from TRBV20-1 and TRBJ2-7; no definite D call. Between the trimmed V and J ends, which lost 0 bases and 2 bases, there was a span of 8 bases. The CDR3 is 13 amino acids. CDR1 and CDR2 (germline): DFQATT, SNEGSKA (reference sequence). Here the CDR3 reads CSARDSLAYEQYF. In nucleotides, the CDR3 is TGCAGTGCTAGAGATAGTCTAGCCTACGAGCAGTACTTC.

This clonotype has only a few counts. This CDR3 is CASSLVDRGPYNEQFF. In DNA form, the CDR3 reads TGTGCCAGCAGCTTAGTTGACAGGGGGCCCTACAATGAGCAGTTCTTC. The chain combines TRBV7-2 with TRBJ2-1; TRBD1 agrees at 10 bases. Unmatched junction bases numbered 2, after V lost 1 base and J lost 2 bases. From germline, CDR1 is SGHTA and CDR2 FQGNSA. The CDR3 covers 16 residues.

At least ten counts were recorded for this clonotype. J is TRBJ1-3 and V is TRBV27; D gene uncertain. Deletions cut 3 bases from V and 4 bases from J, with 7 bases between. This CDR3 contains 13 residues. Per germline, CDR1 MNHEY and CDR2 SMNVEV (reference sequence). The CDR3 loop is CASSFTGGNTIYF. The DNA for the CDR3 is TGTGCCAGCAGTTTTACGGGAGGAAACACCATATATTTT.

This clonotype was observed at least ten times. This chain uses TRBV6-2 or TRBV6-3 with TRBJ2-2, with 7 bases that match TRBD1. The CDR3 length is 14 residues. CDR1 MNHEY and CDR2 SVGEGT come from the germline V gene. V shed 7 bases and J 0 bases; nucleotides not matched to a gene: 2. Here the CDR3 reads CASTDRANTGELFF. CDR3 coding DNA: TGTGCCAGCACCGACAGGGCGAACACCGGGGAGCTGTTTTTT.

The gene calls are TRBV20-1 and TRBJ2-3; D is ambiguous. Trimming left V 8 bases short and J 4 bases short, with 13 bases between. This CDR3 comprises 12 residues. The germline gives CDR1 DFQATT, CDR2 SNEGSKA (reference sequence). The CDR3 nucleotides read TGCAGTTCCCCCGAGATGGCAGATACGCAGTATTTT. Amino acids: CSSPEMADTQYF.

This clonotype has ten or more counts. This chain links TRBV7-9 with TRBJ2-7, with 9 bases aligning to TRBD1. Germline trimming cut 6 bases from V and 3 bases from J; bases unmatched to any gene: 3. The CDR3 runs to 13 residues. CDR1 is SEHNR and CDR2 is FQNEAQ in the germline V gene (reference sequence). DNA for the CDR3: TGTGCCAGCAGTACAGGGGGCCTCTACGAGCAGTACTTC. It codes for CASSTGGLYEQYF.

The CDR3 is CASSKIGTVSDTQYF. DNA for the CDR3: TGTGCCAGCAGCAAAATCGGGACTGTCTCAGATACGCAGTATTTT. The chain uses TRBV28 and TRBJ2-3; TRBD2 might be the D (6 bases). The germline gives CDR1 MDHEN, CDR2 SYDVKM. The CDR3 is 15 residues long. V was shortened by 6 bases and J by 4 bases, with 17 bases between the two germline ends.

This clonotype was detected many times. This rearrangement joins TRBV7-3 to TRBJ2-2, with D possibly matching TRBD1 (6 bases). The CDR3 contains 15 residues. The V and J ends lost 2 bases and 4 bases respectively, with 11 bases between them. Germline loops: CDR1 SGHTA, CDR2 FQGTGA. The CDR3 nucleotides are TGTGCCAGCAGCTTAGCTCAGGGGAGCACCGGGGAGCTGTTTTTT. As protein: CASSLAQGSTGELFF.

Only a few counts were recorded for this clonotype. This CDR3 reads CASSQPGGVYEQYF. Written as DNA, the CDR3 is TGTGCCAGCAGTCAACCAGGGGGGGTCTACGAGCAGTACTTC. V and J are TRBV6-5 and TRBJ2-7; D may correspond to TRBD1 or TRBD2 (7 bases each). V was clipped by 5 bases and J by 3 bases, with 14 bases between them. The CDR3 runs to 14 residues. From germline, CDR1 is MNHEY and CDR2 SVGAGI.

V usage is TRBV24-1 and J usage is TRBJ1-1; perhaps TRBD1 as D (5 bases). CDR3 length equals 13 residues. Trimming pared 8 bases from V and 0 bases from J, leaving 9 bases between. The germline gives CDR1 KGHDR, CDR2 SFDVKD. CDR3 bases: TGTGCCACCATGGGGGGAATGAACACTGAAGCTTTCTTT. Translated, it gives CATMGGMNTEAFF.

This clonotype counts as medium-sized (0.01 to 0.1%). The rearrangement links TRBV29-1 to TRBJ2-1; 13 positions match TRBD2. The germline CDR1 and CDR2 sequences are SQVTM and ANQGSEA. The CDR3 has 16 residues. The CDR3 DNA reads TGCAGTCCTTTACTAGCGGGGGGGCCGGGTGTACATGAGCAGTTCTTC. Residues: CSPLLAGGPGVHEQFF.